This T cell receptor beta chain was captured by sequencing in a study of blood T cells in healthy people across ages. Study-level information: Capturing about one barcoded beta molecule per two T cells was achieved by template switching.

Then a second PCR, running about 7 to 11 cycles, was carried out with a sample-barcoded 5' primer and a J-beta primer mix. TCRdb re-called the 5' RACE reads with MiXCR, one entry per CDR3 protein. The table lists hundreds of thousands of distinct CDR3 sequences, about 53% of them singletons. The CDR3 consists of 14 residues. CDR1 WSHSY and CDR2 SAAADI come from the germline V gene. Healthy Russian Caucasian donors spanned ages about 6 to 90 years. The material sequenced was blood. The chain combines TRBV10-2 with TRBJ2-4; 8 nucleotides agree with TRBD1. The J call is uncertain, as TRBJ2-7 better fits the DNA end. This TCR was recovered from a man in his sixties in good health. The CDR3 nucleotides read TGCGCCAGCAGTGAGCCCGGGACAGGCTACGAGCAGTACTTC. This sequence encodes CASSEPGTGYEQYF.